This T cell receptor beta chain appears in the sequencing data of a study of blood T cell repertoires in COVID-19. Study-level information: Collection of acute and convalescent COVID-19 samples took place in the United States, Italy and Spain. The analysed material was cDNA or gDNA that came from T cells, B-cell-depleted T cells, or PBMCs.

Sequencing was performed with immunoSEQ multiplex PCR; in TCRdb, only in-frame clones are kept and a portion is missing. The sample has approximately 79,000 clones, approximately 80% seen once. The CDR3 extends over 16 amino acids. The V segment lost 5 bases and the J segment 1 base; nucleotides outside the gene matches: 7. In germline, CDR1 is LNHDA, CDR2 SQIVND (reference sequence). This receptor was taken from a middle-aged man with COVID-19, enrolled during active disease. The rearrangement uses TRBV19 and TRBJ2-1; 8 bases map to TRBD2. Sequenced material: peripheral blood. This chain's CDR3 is CASSLSGSYSYNEQFF. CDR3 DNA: TGTGCCAGTAGTCTAAGCGGGAGTTATTCCTACAATGAGCAGTTCTTC.